The 5 T cell receptor beta chains below come from one sample, sequenced in a study of cytomegalovirus exposure and HLA in healthy donors (dated by TCRdb to 2017 to 2019). Library construction relied on the immunoSEQ multiplex PCR assay. For the multiplex PCR, a mixture combining 60 forward primers for TCR Vbeta segments and 13 reverse primers for TCR Jbeta segments was used. Here the immuneACCESS table is served through TCRdb, limited to in-frame sequences with V and J called. Missing clones are a known gap in these copies; in checked studies unresolved V genes cover under half, and the rest lacks a known reason. A total of 150,000 to 200,000 clones appear in this sample, over 80% of them only once. Jointly, the top ten make up roughly 1.6% of the sample. Sequencing was done on a sample of PBMCs. These receptors were obtained from a man aged 50-59 years in good health and CMV-seronegative.

The V call is TRBV7-9, the J call TRBJ2-1; D might be TRBD2 (6 bases). The CDR3 is 18 amino acids. Germline V gene lookup returns CDR1 SEHNR and CDR2 FQNEAQ (reference sequence). V gave up 5 bases and J gave up 0 bases, with 20 bases separating them. CDR3 in DNA: TGTGCCAGCAGCCCCAGGGCGGGTGGGGGGATCTCCTACAATGAGCAGTTCTTC. This codes for CASSPRAGGGISYNEQFF.

This chain uses TRBV7-6 with TRBJ2-3; possible D gene TRBD2, 5 bases. The length of the CDR3 is 17 residues. Germline lookup yields CDR1 SGHVS and CDR2 FNYEAQ. The V gene lost 1 base and the J gene lost 4 bases, with 18 bases spanning the gap. The CDR3 nucleotides read TGTGCCAGCAGCTTAGACAGAGACTATCAAACTTCAGATACGCAGTATTTT. Encoded protein: CASSLDRDYQTSDTQYF.

The chain couples TRBV18 to TRBJ1-1; D is uncertain. CDR1 and CDR2 from the germline V gene are KGHSH and LQKENI. V lost 5 bases, J lost 3 bases, and 10 bases lay in between. The CDR3 sequence is 13 residues long. This chain's CDR3 is CASSSIPHTEAFF. The CDR3 coding sequence is TGTGCCAGCTCATCAATTCCCCACACTGAAGCTTTCTTT. The full variable domain, completed using reference TRBV18 and TRBJ1-1, is NAGVMQNPRHLVRRRGQEARLRCSPMKGHSHVYWYRQLPEEGLKFMVYLQKENIIDESGMPKERFSAEFPKEGPSILRIQQVVRGDSAAYFCASSSIPHTEAFFGQGTRLTVV.

A single count supports this clone. The rearrangement uses TRBV18 and TRBJ2-5, with 7 nucleotides matching TRBD1. Germline V lookup: CDR1 KGHSH, CDR2 LQKENI. V lost 1 base, J lost 4 bases, and 3 bases stayed unmatched. The CDR3 is made up of 14 amino acids. CDR3 region: CASSPQDRAETQYF. The CDR3 DNA reads TGTGCCAGCTCACCACAAGACAGGGCAGAGACCCAGTACTTC.

The CDR3 sequence: CAISRDRGRNEQFF. The CDR3 nucleotides read TGTGCCATAAGCCGGGACAGGGGGCGCAATGAGCAGTTCTTC. This chain links TRBV5-4 with TRBJ2-1; 12 positions match TRBD1. CDR1 is SGHNT and CDR2 is YYREEE in the germline V gene (reference sequence). The J segment lost 6 bases and the V segment lost 9 bases, leaving 7 bases of the junction unmatched. The CDR3 has 14 amino acids.